This T cell receptor beta chain is from a study of T-cell reconstitution after alpha-beta-depleted transplantation in children. Unique molecular identifiers were incorporated when the TCRbeta library was constructed. Via MiXCR, TCRdb re-called the PCR reads, giving one row per CDR3 protein. There are just under 350,000 distinct CDR3 sequences in the sample; around 15% occur only once, and roughly 41% lies in the top ten. The input for sequencing was PBMCs, mostly from graft donor cells, taken 360 days after TCRalphabeta/CD19-depleted stem cell transplant. The sequence came from a male patient under 10 years old who had a stem cell transplant for acute lymphoblastic leukemia, so the T cells may come from the graft donor.

The CDR3 DNA reads TGCAGTGCTAGAGGACCCCTCGCGACAGCGCTAATGAACACTGAAGCTTTCTTT. As protein: CSARGPLATALMNTEAFF. The chain is built from TRBV20-1 and TRBJ1-1; D might be TRBD1 (5 bases). The CDR3 is made up of 18 amino acids. V was clipped by 1 base and J by 0 bases, with 21 bases between them. Germline loops: CDR1 DFQATT, CDR2 SNEGSKA (reference sequence).